This TCR beta chain emerged from a study of identical twins. TCRdb passed the 5' RACE reads through MiXCR, listing each CDR3 protein once. Of about 330,000 distinct CDR3 sequences listed, 10% to 15% are singletons. This clonotype was seen only a few times. V was clipped by 1 base and J by 0 bases, with 4 bases between them. Germline CDR1 is SGHTA and CDR2 is FQGNSA. This CDR3 contains 14 residues. This sample was shared with a second study, whose subject was yellow fever vaccine responses in identical twins.

The source of this sequence is a woman aged 18-30 years in good health. The sequenced material came from CD8+ T cells sorted from blood. The chain joins TRBV7-2 to TRBJ1-3; D gene uncertain. The CDR3 nucleotides are TGTGCCAGCAGCTTAGTGGGCTCTGGAAACACCATATATTTT. Translated: CASSLVGSGNTIYF.